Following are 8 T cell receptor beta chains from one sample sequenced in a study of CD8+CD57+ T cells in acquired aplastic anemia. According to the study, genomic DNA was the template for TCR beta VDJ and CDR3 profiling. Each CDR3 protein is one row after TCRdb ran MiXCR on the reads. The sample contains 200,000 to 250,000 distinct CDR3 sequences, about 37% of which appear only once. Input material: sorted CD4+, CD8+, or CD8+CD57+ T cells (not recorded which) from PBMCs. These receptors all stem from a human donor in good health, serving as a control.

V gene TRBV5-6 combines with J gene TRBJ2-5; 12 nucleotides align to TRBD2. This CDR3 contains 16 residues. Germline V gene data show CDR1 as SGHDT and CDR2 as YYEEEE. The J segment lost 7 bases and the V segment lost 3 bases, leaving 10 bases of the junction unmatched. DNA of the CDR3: TGTGCCAGCAGCTCTAGCGGGGGGGCATGGGTAGGGACCCAGTACTTC. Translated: CASSSSGGAWVGTQYF.

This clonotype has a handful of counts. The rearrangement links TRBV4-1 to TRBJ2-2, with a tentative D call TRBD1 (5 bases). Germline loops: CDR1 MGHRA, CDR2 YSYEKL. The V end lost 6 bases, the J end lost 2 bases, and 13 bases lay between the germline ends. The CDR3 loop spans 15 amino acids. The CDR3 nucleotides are TGCGCCAGCAGGGACACCAGATTCAACACCGGGGAGCTGTTTTTT. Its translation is CASRDTRFNTGELFF.

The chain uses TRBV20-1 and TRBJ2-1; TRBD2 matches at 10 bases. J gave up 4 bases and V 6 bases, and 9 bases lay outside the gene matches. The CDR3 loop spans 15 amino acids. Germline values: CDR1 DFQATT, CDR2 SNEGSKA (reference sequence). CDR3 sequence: CSARALAGEYNEQFF. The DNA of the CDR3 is TGCAGTGCCCGAGCCCTAGCGGGAGAGTACAATGAGCAGTTCTTC.

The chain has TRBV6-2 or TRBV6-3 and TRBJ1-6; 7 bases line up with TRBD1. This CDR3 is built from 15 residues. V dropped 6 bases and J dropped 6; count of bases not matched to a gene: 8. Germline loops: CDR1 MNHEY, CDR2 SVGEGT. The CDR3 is CASSRIGQANSPLHF. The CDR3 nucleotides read TGTGCCAGCAGCAGAATTGGACAGGCTAATTCACCCCTCCACTTT.

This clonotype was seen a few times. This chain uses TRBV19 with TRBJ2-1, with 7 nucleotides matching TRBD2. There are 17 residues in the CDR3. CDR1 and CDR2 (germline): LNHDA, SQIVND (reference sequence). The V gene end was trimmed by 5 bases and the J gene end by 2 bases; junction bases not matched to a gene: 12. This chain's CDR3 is CASSSTGAGRTYNEQFF. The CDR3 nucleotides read TGTGCCAGTAGTTCCACGGGAGCGGGGAGGACCTACAATGAGCAGTTCTTC.

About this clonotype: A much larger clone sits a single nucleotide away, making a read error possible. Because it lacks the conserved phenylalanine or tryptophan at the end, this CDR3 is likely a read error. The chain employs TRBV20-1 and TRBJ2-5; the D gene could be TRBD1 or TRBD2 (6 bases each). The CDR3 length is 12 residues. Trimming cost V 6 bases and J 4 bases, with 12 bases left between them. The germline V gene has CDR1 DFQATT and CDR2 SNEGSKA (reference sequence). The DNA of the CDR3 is TGCAGTGCCACTTCGGGGGCAGAGACCCAGTACTCC. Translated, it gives CSATSGAETQYS.

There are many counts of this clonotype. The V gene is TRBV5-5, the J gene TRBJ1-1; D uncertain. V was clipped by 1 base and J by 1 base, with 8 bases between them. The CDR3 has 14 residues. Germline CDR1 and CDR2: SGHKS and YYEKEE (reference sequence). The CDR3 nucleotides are TGTGCCAGCAGCTTGAGGCAGGAGAACACTGAAGCTTTCTTT. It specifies CASSLRQENTEAFF.

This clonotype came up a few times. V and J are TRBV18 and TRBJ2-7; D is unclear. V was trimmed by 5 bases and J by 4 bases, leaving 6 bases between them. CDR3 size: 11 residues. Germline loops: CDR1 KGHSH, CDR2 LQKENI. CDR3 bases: TGTGCCAGCTCAACGGCATACGAGCAGTACTTC. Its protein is CASSTAYEQYF.